This T cell receptor (beta chain) was captured by sequencing in a study of blood T cells in healthy people across ages. CDR3 length: 15 residues. Germline CDR1 and CDR2: SGHRS and YFSETQ. Unmatched junction bases numbered 13, after V lost 4 bases and J lost 7 bases. Next came a second PCR, run for about 6 to 11 cycles, which used a sample-barcoded 5' primer along with a J-beta primer mix. TCRdb re-called the 5' RACE reads with MiXCR, one entry per CDR3 protein. The sample lists under 800,000 distinct CDR3 sequences, roughly two fifths occurring once. Sequenced input: blood. The V gene is TRBV5-1, the J gene TRBJ2-7; TRBD2 agrees at 8 bases. The TCR originated in an older woman in good health. This chain's CDR3 is CASSAGTGGYNEQYF. CDR3 DNA sequence: TGCGCCAGCAGCGCCGGGACGGGGGGGTACAATGAGCAGTACTTC. Using reference TRBV5-1 and TRBJ2-7 for the parts outside the CDR3, the full variable domain is KAGVTQTPRYLIKTRGQQVTLSCSPISGHRSVSWYQQTPGQGLQFLFEYFSETQRNKGNFPGRFSGRQFSNSRSEMNVSTLELGDSALYLCASSAGTGGYNEQYFGPGTRLTVT.